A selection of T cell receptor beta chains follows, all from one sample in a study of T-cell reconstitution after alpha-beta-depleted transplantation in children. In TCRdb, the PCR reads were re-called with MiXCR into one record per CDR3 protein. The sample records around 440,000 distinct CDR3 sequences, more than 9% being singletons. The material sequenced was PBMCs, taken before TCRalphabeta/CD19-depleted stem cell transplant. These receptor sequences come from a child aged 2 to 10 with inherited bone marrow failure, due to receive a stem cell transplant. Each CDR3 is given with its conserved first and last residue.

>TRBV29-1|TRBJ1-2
CSVFLGTAYGYTF
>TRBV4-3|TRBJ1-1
CASSPRDSGLPEAFF
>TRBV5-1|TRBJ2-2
CASSLGGGYDAAGELFF
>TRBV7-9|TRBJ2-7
CASREPLAGSSYEQYF
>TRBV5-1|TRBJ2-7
CASSLLFGRSSYAQYF
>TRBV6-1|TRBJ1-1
CASNGPELEAFF
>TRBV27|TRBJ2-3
CASSSPLRQGPTQYF
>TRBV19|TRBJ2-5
CASSLLGRIETQYF
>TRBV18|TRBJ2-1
CASSPQSYNEQFF
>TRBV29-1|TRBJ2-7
CSVAGYEQYF
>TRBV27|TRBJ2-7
CASSSEDGYEQYF
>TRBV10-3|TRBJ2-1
CAISASGSRNEQFF
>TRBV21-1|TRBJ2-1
CASSPRGSSNEQFF
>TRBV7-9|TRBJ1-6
CASSLGYRGPGNSPLHF
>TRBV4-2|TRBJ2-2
CASSPNSGVTGELFF
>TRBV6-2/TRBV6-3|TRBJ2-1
CASSYSTPVGGNEQFF
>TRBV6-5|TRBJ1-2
CASSYSIRGGYTF
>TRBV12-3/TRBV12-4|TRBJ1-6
CASSLDGNSPLHF
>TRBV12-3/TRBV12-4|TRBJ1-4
CASSLADGGGGEKLFF
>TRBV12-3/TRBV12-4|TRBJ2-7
CASSPPTAGGTAYEQYF
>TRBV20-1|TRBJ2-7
CSAPKGRRNYEQYF
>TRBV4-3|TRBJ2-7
CASSQRSGYEQYF
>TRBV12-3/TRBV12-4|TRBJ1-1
CASSLIRMNTEAFF
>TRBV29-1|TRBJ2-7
CSVEPDRGYEQYF
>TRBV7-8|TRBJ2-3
CASSRLEGGVGTQYF
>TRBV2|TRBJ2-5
CASKFGDQETQYF
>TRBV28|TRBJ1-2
CASSFVGYGEGYTF
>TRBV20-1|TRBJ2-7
CSARKAGGPLEQYF
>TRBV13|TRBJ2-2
CASSPGYPNTGELFF
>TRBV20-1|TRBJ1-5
CSARGPGIDQPQHF
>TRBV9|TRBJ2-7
CASSGEGTTYEQYF
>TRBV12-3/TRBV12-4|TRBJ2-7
CASSRQGGSLYEQYF
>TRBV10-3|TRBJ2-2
CAISISGVKWPGELFF
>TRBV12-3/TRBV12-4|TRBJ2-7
CASRSTGSYEQYF
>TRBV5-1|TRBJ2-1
CASSLVPPPVISGEQFF
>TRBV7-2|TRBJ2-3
CASSQGLAVGDTQYF
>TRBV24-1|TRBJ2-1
CATSDLRDRSYNEQFF
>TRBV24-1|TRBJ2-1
CATSQRASSYNEQFF
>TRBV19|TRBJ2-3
CASRSWGLAGPSTDTQYF
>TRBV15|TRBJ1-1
CASCRGEDTEAFF
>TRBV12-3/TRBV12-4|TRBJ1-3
CASSPTGVYTIYF
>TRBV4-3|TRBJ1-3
CASSQDGQSSGNTIYF
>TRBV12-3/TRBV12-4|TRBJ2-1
CASSSGLAGVDEQFF
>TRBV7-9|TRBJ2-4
CASSLDGLAKNIQYF
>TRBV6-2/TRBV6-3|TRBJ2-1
CASTEGQGVTYNEQFF
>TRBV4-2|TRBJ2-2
CASRSRTTRGQGNTGELFF
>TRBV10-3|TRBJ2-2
CAIRGTSANTGELFF
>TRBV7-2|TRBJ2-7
CASSTRTGGYYEQYF
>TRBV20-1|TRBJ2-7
CSARDPVRSYEQYF
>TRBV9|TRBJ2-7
CASSPHALYEQYF
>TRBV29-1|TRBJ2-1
CSVLPGNEQFF
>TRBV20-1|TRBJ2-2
CSASREAQNTGELFF
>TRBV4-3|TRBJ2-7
CASSQGWDRGSYEQYF
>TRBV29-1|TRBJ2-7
CSVGSHPYEQYF